This is a list of T cell receptor beta chains from one sample in a study of cytomegalovirus exposure and HLA in healthy donors. The protocol was immunoSEQ multiplex PCR, while the TCRdb copy is restricted to in-frame clones and leaves out a portion. Of 200,000 to 250,000 clones listed, approximately 87% are singletons. Material: PBMCs. All receptors come from a woman aged 18-30 years in good health and CMV-seronegative. Each CDR3 is given without its conserved first and last residue.

J	V	CDR3
TRBJ2-7	TRBV5-1	ASSGTGFDEQY
TRBJ2-3	TRBV7-2	ASSLGQVITDTQY
TRBJ2-1	TRBV6-1	ASCDGSGARYNEQF
TRBJ1-1	TRBV20-1	SARPGTEAF
TRBJ1-1	TRBV2	ASIRQGIVNTEAF
TRBJ1-5	TRBV28	ASTSPGTGRYSNQPQH
TRBJ2-7	TRBV11-3	ASSRGPFEQY
TRBJ2-3	TRBV27	ASSAEGDTQY
TRBJ1-6	TRBV7-6	ASQIPGGPSSPLH
TRBJ1-1	TRBV5-1	ASSDTGGKNEAF
TRBJ2-2	TRBV4-1	ASSPRTSGRGTGELF